One sample yielded the 30 T cell receptor beta chains listed below, sequenced in a study of T cell repertoires in cytomegalovirus infection. Their cognate antigens are unknown. TCRdb reprocessed the reads via MiXCR and lists one record per CDR3 protein. The sample carries roughly 920,000 distinct CDR3 sequences, approximately 31% recorded once. Source: cultured CD8+ T cells from PBMCs, taken from culture after CMV antigen stimulation. The source of these receptors is a human donor in good health (CMV status not recorded). Some clones in this sample may be carry-over from other donors' samples.

This clonotype showed up just once. The V and J genes are TRBV6-6 and TRBJ1-5; D is unresolved. The V gene's germline CDR1 is MNHNY and CDR2 SVGAGI (reference sequence). This CDR3 is built from 15 residues. V was clipped by 5 bases and J by 0 bases, with 11 bases between them. CDR3: CASSDGWYSNQPQHF. CDR3 sequence (DNA): TGTGCCAGCAGTGATGGGTGGTATAGCAATCAGCCCCAGCATTTT.

This clonotype was seen repeatedly, ten times or more. The V call is TRBV7-6, the J call TRBJ2-1; 7 bases line up with TRBD2. The germline CDR1 and CDR2 sequences are SGHVS and FNYEAQ. J was trimmed by 0 bases and V by 5 bases; bases with no gene match: 7. The CDR3 extends over 16 amino acids. CDR3 nucleotide sequence: TGTGCCAGCAGCGCCTTCGCTAGCGGCTCCTACAATGAGCAGTTCTTC. This encodes CASSAFASGSYNEQFF.

V is TRBV12-3 or TRBV12-4 and J is TRBJ1-1; TRBD1 matches at 10 bases. The CDR3 consists of 15 residues. V shed 8 bases and J 4 bases; nucleotides not matched to a gene: 10. The CDR3 coding sequence is TGTGCCAGCGGTCGGACAGGGGGAGAGTTCACTGAAGCTTTCTTT. It specifies CASGRTGGEFTEAFF.

V usage is TRBV7-9 and J usage is TRBJ2-7; tentatively, D is TRBD2 (6 bases). V gave up 4 bases and J gave up 2 bases, with 12 bases separating them. Germline CDR1 reads SEHNR; CDR2 reads FQNEAQ (reference sequence). The CDR3 runs 14 residues. CDR3 sequence reads: CASSSPEGPYEQYF. The CDR3 nucleotides are TGTGCCAGCAGCTCCCCGGAGGGTCCCTACGAGCAGTACTTC.

This clonotype was counted between two and nine times. The chain employs TRBV6-1 and TRBJ1-5; tentatively, D is TRBD1 (5 bases). Germline loops: CDR1 MNHNS, CDR2 SASEGT. V was trimmed by 2 bases and J by 6 bases, leaving 11 bases between them. The CDR3 length is 14 residues. DNA of the CDR3: TGTGCCAGCAGTGAATTTCCAGGGAGTCAGCCCCAGCATTTT. Amino acids: CASSEFPGSQPQHF.

This clonotype was picked up a small number of times. The chain uses TRBV7-9 and TRBJ1-2; 7 bases map to TRBD1. The germline V gene encodes CDR1 SEHNR and CDR2 FQNEAQ (reference sequence). The V and J ends lost 5 bases and 2 bases, in that order; junction bases with no gene match: 5. The CDR3 contains 14 residues. The DNA of the CDR3 is TGTGCCAGCAGCCCCCCGGGACAGAACTATGGCTACACCTTC. Residues: CASSPPGQNYGYTF.

Only a few counts were recorded for this clonotype. The chain recombines TRBV7-9 with TRBJ2-2; 14 bases are shared with TRBD2. Germline assignment: CDR1 SEHNR and CDR2 FQNEAQ (reference sequence). The CDR3 sequence is 16 residues long. V was pared by 3 bases and J by 7 bases, with 4 bases of the junction left unmatched. CDR3: CASSLTSGGADGELFF. CDR3 in DNA: TGTGCCAGCAGCTTGACTAGCGGGGGGGCCGACGGGGAGCTGTTTTTT.

The table lists this clonotype with a count of one. A much more abundant neighbour one base away suggests this may be a read error. This chain links TRBV12-5 with TRBJ1-2; D not resolved. The CDR3 is 16 amino acids. Trimming left V 0 bases short and J 4 bases short, with 15 bases between. Germline V lookup: CDR1 LGHNT, CDR2 FRNRAP. The CDR3, as DNA: TGTGCTAGTGGTTTGGTTATCAGCCAGCTTATCTATGGCTACACCTTC. Translation: CASGLVISQLIYGYTF.

The V and J genes are TRBV10-3 and TRBJ2-4; D may be TRBD2 (6 bases). Trimming removed 0 bases from V and 10 bases from J, with 13 bases in between. CDR1 and CDR2 from the germline V gene are ENHRY and SYGVKD. The CDR3 sequence is 14 residues long. The CDR3 DNA sequence: TGTGCCATCAGTGAGTCGGGCGGGGACTCGATTCAGTACTTC. It is translated as CAISESGGDSIQYF.

This clonotype has just a few counts. This rearrangement joins TRBV19 to TRBJ2-7; 10 positions match TRBD1. This CDR3 has 15 residues. Germline V CDR1 and CDR2: LNHDA, SQIVND (reference sequence). V lost 3 bases to trimming and J lost 2 bases; unmatched junction nucleotides: 4. CDR3 sequence reads: CASSITGTGAYEQYF. DNA of the CDR3: TGTGCCAGTAGTATCACCGGGACAGGGGCCTACGAGCAGTACTTC.

This chain connects TRBV7-9 to TRBJ2-7; no clear D gene. V lost 1 base to trimming and J lost 4 bases, with 14 bases between them. From germline, CDR1 is SEHNR and CDR2 FQNEAQ (reference sequence). There are 15 residues in the CDR3. The CDR3 loop reads CASSLDKVKFYEQYF. The CDR3 coding sequence is TGTGCCAGCAGCTTAGACAAGGTGAAATTTTACGAGCAGTACTTC. The variable domain in full, with the rest retrieved from reference TRBV7-9 and TRBJ2-7, is DTGVSQNPRHKITKRGQNVTFRCDPISEHNRLYWYRQTLGQGPEFLTYFQNEAQLEKSRLLSDRFSAERPKGSFSTLEIQRTEQGDSAMYLCASSLDKVKFYEQYFGPGTRLTVT.

A few counts support this clonotype. The chain employs TRBV29-1 and TRBJ2-1; D gene ambiguous. The CDR3 totals 15 residues. Trimming removed 2 bases from V and 2 bases from J, with 13 bases in between. The germline gives CDR1 SQVTM, CDR2 ANQGSEA. This CDR3 is CSVESRTTTYNEQFF. The CDR3 region has the DNA TGCAGCGTTGAAAGCCGAACTACCACCTACAATGAGCAGTTCTTC.

This clonotype came up many times. The V gene is TRBV7-6, the J gene TRBJ2-1; D not certain. The CDR3 sequence is 15 residues long. Trimming removed 2 bases from V and 6 bases from J, with 14 bases in between. CDR1 is SGHVS, CDR2 FNYEAQ, per germline. CDR3 coding DNA: TGTGCCAGCAGCTTATATGCGGTAGACCCCAATGAGCAGTTCTTC. Its protein product is CASSLYAVDPNEQFF.

This clonotype was detected a few times. The CDR3 DNA is TGTGCCAGCGGAACCGGGACATCGGGAGACTACAATGAGCAGTTCTTC. This translates into CASGTGTSGDYNEQFF. The V gene is TRBV2, the J gene TRBJ2-1; D possibly uses TRBD1 or TRBD2 (6 bases each). Trimming cost V 8 bases and J 3 bases, with 20 bases left between them. This CDR3 is built from 16 residues. Germline loops: CDR1 SNHLY, CDR2 FYNNEI.

The V gene is TRBV6-5, the J gene TRBJ2-6; 8 bases agree with TRBD1. The V gene end was trimmed by 2 bases and the J gene end by 0 bases; junction bases not matched to a gene: 15. CDR3 length: 21 residues. Looked up from germline, CDR1 is MNHEY and CDR2 is SVGAGI. The CDR3: CASSYLLTGGLALSGANVLTF. The CDR3 nucleotides are TGTGCCAGCAGTTACCTCCTAACAGGGGGACTGGCACTCTCTGGGGCCAACGTCCTGACTTTC.

This sequence joins TRBV6-5 and TRBJ2-1, with TRBD2 matching over 12 bases. The germline V gene has CDR1 MNHEY and CDR2 SVGAGI. The length of the CDR3 is 23 residues. J was trimmed by 9 bases and V by 5 bases; bases with no gene match: 32. CDR3 sequence (DNA): TGTGCCAGCAGTCAAAGGTCCTGGGAATACCATGCCGGTAGGACTAGCGGGGTGGTTGAGCAGTTCTTC. This sequence encodes CASSQRSWEYHAGRTSGVVEQFF.

The gene calls are TRBV7-9 and TRBJ1-2, with 8 nucleotides matching TRBD1. The CDR3 is made up of 15 amino acids. After removal of 3 bases from V and 5 bases from J, the junction contained 8 bases not matched to a gene. Germline CDR1 reads SEHNR; CDR2 reads FQNEAQ (reference sequence). The CDR3 coding sequence is TGTGCCAGCAGCTTGGGGACAGGCGGACGTTATGGCTACACCTTC. Its translation: CASSLGTGGRYGYTF.

A few counts support this clonotype. The chain carries TRBV5-6 and TRBJ1-1, with D uncertain. The ends were cut back, 0 bases at V and 7 bases at J, with 7 bases in the middle. Per the germline V gene, CDR1 is SGHDT and CDR2 is YYEEEE. The CDR3 has 12 amino acids. The CDR3 nucleotides are TGTGCCAGCAGCTTGGGAAGGGATGAAGCTTTCTTT. As protein: CASSLGRDEAFF.

The chain carries TRBV2 and TRBJ2-5, with 11 bases identical to TRBD2. V was clipped by 7 bases and J by 3 bases; unmatched bases: 19. This CDR3 region has 19 residues. The V gene's germline CDR1 is SNHLY and CDR2 FYNNEI. The chain's CDR3 is CASTFGLAGLLATEETQYF. CDR3 coding DNA: TGTGCCAGCACCTTCGGACTAGCGGGTTTGCTTGCCACAGAAGAGACCCAGTACTTC.

This clonotype was counted a few times. The chain employs TRBV28 and TRBJ1-6; 7 nucleotides align to TRBD1. This CDR3 has 17 residues. Per germline, CDR1 MDHEN and CDR2 SYDVKM. V gave up 7 bases and J gave up 0 bases; unmatched junction bases: 9. The CDR3 bases are TGTGCCAGCACTGAGGGGACAGAGAGCTCCTATAATTCACCCCTCCACTTT. It is translated as CASTEGTESSYNSPLHF. The variable domain in full, with the rest retrieved from reference TRBV28 and TRBJ1-6, is DVKVTQSSRYLVKRTGEKVFLECVQDMDHENMFWYRQDPGLGLRLIYFSYDVKMKEKGDIPEGYSVSREKKERFSLILESASTNQTSMYLCASTEGTESSYNSPLHFGNGTRLTVT.

This chain joins TRBV28 and TRBJ1-4; D unclear. V shed 4 bases and J shed 10 bases, with 22 bases lying between them. The V gene's germline CDR1 is MDHEN and CDR2 SYDVKM. The CDR3 sequence is 16 residues long. CDR3 protein: CASSSRSYEAEGKLFF. For the CDR3, the DNA is TGTGCCAGCAGTTCCCGGTCCTATGAGGCCGAAGGAAAACTGTTTTTT.

J is TRBJ2-1 and V is TRBV7-3; 9 bases are a match to TRBD1. Germline V CDR1 and CDR2: SGHTA, FQGTGA. The V gene end was trimmed by 5 bases and the J gene end by 6 bases; junction bases not matched to a gene: 14. This CDR3 has 17 amino acids. The CDR3 region is CASSRGTGRLRGNEQFF. The DNA of the CDR3 is TGTGCCAGCAGCCGCGGGACAGGGAGGTTACGTGGCAATGAGCAGTTCTTC.

The rearrangement links TRBV25-1 to TRBJ1-2; D ambiguous. Germline CDR1 is MGHDK and CDR2 is SYGVNS. The CDR3 contains 15 residues. V was shortened by 0 bases and J by 6 bases, with 14 bases between the two germline ends. The CDR3 protein is CASSEYGVPEHGYTF. The CDR3 nucleotides are TGTGCCAGCAGTGAATATGGCGTTCCGGAACATGGCTACACCTTC.

The DNA of the CDR3 is TGTGCCACTGGGGCTTGGGACGCCAACACAGATACGCAGTATTTT. Amino acids: CATGAWDANTDTQYF. V usage is TRBV24-1 and J usage is TRBJ2-3; D is possibly TRBD1 or TRBD2 (5 bases each). The V end was cut by 10 bases, the J end by 2 bases, with 18 bases between. Germline CDR1 reads KGHDR; CDR2 reads SFDVKD. The CDR3 loop spans 15 amino acids.

This clonotype has a handful of counts. This sequence joins TRBV29-1 and TRBJ2-4; 8 bases map to TRBD1. This CDR3 contains 17 residues. V shed 1 base and J 0 bases; nucleotides not matched to a gene: 8. The germline V gene encodes CDR1 SQVTM and CDR2 ANQGSEA. CDR3 protein: CSVEARGRGRAKNIQYF. The CDR3 DNA reads as TGCAGCGTTGAAGCCAGGGGGCGCGGAAGAGCCAAAAACATTCAGTACTTC.

The genes are TRBV15 and TRBJ2-5, with 7 nucleotides matching TRBD2. The CDR3 has 15 residues. CDR1 and CDR2 (germline): LNHNV, YYDKDF (reference sequence). The V gene end was trimmed by 4 bases and the J gene end by 5 bases; junction bases not matched to a gene: 10. This CDR3 is CATSMRKGGQETQYF. DNA for the CDR3: TGTGCCACCAGCATGAGGAAGGGAGGGCAGGAGACCCAGTACTTC.

This clonotype was counted a few times. The V and J genes are TRBV12-3 or TRBV12-4 and TRBJ1-1; maybe TRBD1 (5 bases). With 1 base removed from V and 1 base from J, the gap between germline ends came to 10 bases. This CDR3 is 15 amino acids long. CDR3 sequence reads: CASSLDSGWNTEAFF. CDR3 DNA: TGTGCCAGCAGTTTAGACTCAGGGTGGAACACTGAAGCTTTCTTT.

The rearrangement links TRBV27 to TRBJ2-5, with 13 bases fitting TRBD2. The CDR3 is made up of 16 amino acids. The germline gives CDR1 MNHEY, CDR2 SMNVEV (reference sequence). J lost 2 bases, V lost 5 bases, and 5 bases had no gene match. CDR3 coding DNA: TGTGCCAGCAGTCCGGGGACTAGCGGGGAACAAGAGACCCAGTACTTC. It specifies CASSPGTSGEQETQYF.

The rearrangement links TRBV5-6 to TRBJ1-1; tentative D call: TRBD1 (5 bases). Germline V gene data show CDR1 as SGHDT and CDR2 as YYEEEE. Trimming shortened V by 0 bases and J by 7 bases, and 10 bases separated the two germline ends. The CDR3 covers 13 residues. In DNA, the CDR3 is TGTGCCAGCAGCTTGGGGGGGGGAATTGAAGCTTTCTTT. Its protein is CASSLGGGIEAFF.

The V and J genes are TRBV9 and TRBJ1-6, with 9 bases fitting TRBD1. The CDR3 sequence is 15 residues long. The germline gives CDR1 SGDLS, CDR2 YYNGEE. J was trimmed by 7 bases and V by 4 bases; bases with no gene match: 6. DNA for the CDR3: TGTGCCAGCAGCACCTCACAGGGGGCAAATTCACCCCTCCACTTT. Protein: CASSTSQGANSPLHF.